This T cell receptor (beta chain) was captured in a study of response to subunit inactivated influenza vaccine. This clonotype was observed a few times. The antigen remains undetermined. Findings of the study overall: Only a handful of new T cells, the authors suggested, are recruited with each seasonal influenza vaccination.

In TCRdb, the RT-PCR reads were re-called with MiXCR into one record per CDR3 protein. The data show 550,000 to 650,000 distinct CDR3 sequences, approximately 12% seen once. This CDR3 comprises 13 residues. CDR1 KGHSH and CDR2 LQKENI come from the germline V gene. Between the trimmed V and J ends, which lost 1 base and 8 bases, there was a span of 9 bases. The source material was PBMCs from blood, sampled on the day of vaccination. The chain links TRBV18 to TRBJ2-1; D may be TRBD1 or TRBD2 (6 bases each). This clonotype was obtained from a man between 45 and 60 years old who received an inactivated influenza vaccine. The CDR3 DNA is TGTGCCAGCTCACCACACAGGGAGGATGAGCAGTTCTTC. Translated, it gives CASSPHREDEQFF.